These T cell receptor beta chains were read from a single sample in a study of T cell responses to AZD1222 COVID-19 vaccine. Clones were sequenced by immunoSEQ multiplex PCR, and TCRdb holds only the in-frame ones, with some missing. The data show about 140,000 clones, approximately 84% seen once. Sequencing was performed on peripheral blood, taken on day 0 of AZD1222 vaccination. These receptors came from an adult in good health. The CDR3 runs from the conserved cysteine through the conserved F or W. The D gene is left open where the match is weak. Some rows mark clone size as missing; the rest say once, few, many or name a class of expanded clone.

>TRBJ2-2|.|TRBV5-1|.
CASSFKGTMNTGELFF
TGCGCCAGCAGCTTTAAGGGGACAATGAACACCGGGGAGCTGTTTTTT
>TRBJ1-2|few|TRBV28|TRBD1
CASSPGQGPSYGYTF
TGTGCCAGCAGTCCCGGACAGGGCCCTAGCTATGGCTACACCTTC
>TRBJ2-2|.|TRBV11-2|.
CASSLKGPTGELFF
TGTGCCAGCAGCTTAAAGGGTCCCACCGGGGAGCTGTTTTTT
>TRBJ2-1|.|TRBV28|TRBD2
CASSSPGLGTYNEQFF
TGTGCCAGCAGTTCACCGGGACTAGGGACCTACAATGAGCAGTTCTTC
>TRBJ1-5|once|TRBV2|TRBD1
CASSGDRVGNQPQHF
TGTGCCAGCAGTGGGGACAGGGTCGGTAATCAGCCCCAGCATTTT
>TRBJ1-5|.|TRBV6-6|TRBD1
CASSPGTGGSSGQPQHF
TGTGCCAGCAGTCCCGGGACAGGGGGCTCCTCCGGGCAGCCCCAGCATTTT
>TRBJ1-1|.|TRBV7-9|.
CASSLQGNTEAFF
TGTGCCAGCAGCTTACAGGGGAACACTGAAGCTTTCTTT
>TRBJ1-6|.|TRBV28|.
CASRAGSSPLHF
TGTGCCAGCAGAGCCGGTTCTTCACCCCTCCACTTT
>TRBJ2-7|.|TRBV9|.
CASSARLGGGEQYF
TGTGCCAGCAGCGCCCGCTTAGGGGGGGGCGAGCAGTACTTC
>TRBJ1-4|.|TRBV3-1/TRBV3-2|.
CASSQNGGEKLFF
TGTGCCAGCAGCCAAAACGGGGGTGAAAAACTGTTTTTT
>TRBJ2-3|.|TRBV28|TRBD1
CASSPPDGTVADTQYF
TGTGCCAGCAGTCCACCCGATGGGACAGTTGCGGATACACAGTATTTT
>TRBJ2-7|.|TRBV7-6|TRBD1
CASSSRTGFSYEQYF
TGTGCCAGCAGCTCACGGACAGGTTTCTCCTACGAGCAGTACTTC
>TRBJ2-7|.|TRBV3-1/TRBV3-2|.
CASSHQTPFRKYF
TGTGCCAGCAGCCATCAGACCCCCTTCAGGAAGTACTTC
>TRBJ2-5|.|TRBV19|.
CASSTRDGETQYF
TGTGCCAGTAGTACCCGGGACGGAGAGACCCAGTACTTC
>TRBJ1-1|.|TRBV2|TRBD1
CASTLDRENTEAFF
TGTGCCAGCACCTTGGACAGGGAGAACACTGAAGCTTTCTTT
>TRBJ2-7|once|TRBV9|TRBD1
CASSVGLRGQGGYEQYF
TGTGCCAGCAGCGTAGGTCTTCGGGGACAGGGTGGGTACGAGCAGTACTTC
>TRBJ1-1|.|TRBV6-5|TRBD1
CASRLTGASTEAFF
TGTGCCAGCAGACTGACAGGGGCGAGCACTGAAGCTTTCTTT
>TRBJ1-1|.|TRBV3-1/TRBV3-2|.
CASSQDRGAGGTEAFF
TGTGCCAGCAGCCAAGACCGGGGGGCTGGAGGCACTGAAGCTTTCTTT
>TRBJ1-3|.|TRBV4-1|.
CASSQDRSSGNTIYF
TGCGCCAGCAGCCAAGATAGGAGCTCTGGAAACACCATATATTTT
>TRBJ2-7|.|TRBV7-8|TRBD2
CASSLVRGVDYEQYF
TGTGCCAGCAGCTTAGTCCGGGGGGTCGACTACGAGCAGTACTTC
>TRBJ1-6|.|TRBV28|.
CASNPLSGGGVATPLHF
TGTGCCAGCAACCCCCTTTCCGGGGGCGGTGTCGCGACACCCCTCCACTTT
>TRBJ1-1|.|TRBV6-5|.
CASRRRGNTEAFF
TGTGCCAGCAGACGCCGAGGGAACACTGAAGCTTTCTTT
>TRBJ2-1|once|TRBV2|TRBD2
CASRSGGDNEQFF
TGTGCCAGCAGAAGCGGGGGGGACAATGAGCAGTTCTTC
>TRBJ2-1|.|TRBV5-1|TRBD1
CASSRGQEVYNEQFF
TGCGCCAGCAGCCGGGGACAGGAAGTTTACAATGAGCAGTTCTTC
>TRBJ1-6|.|TRBV28|TRBD1
CASSLGQGTAPLHF
TGTGCCAGCAGTTTAGGACAGGGTACCGCACCCCTCCACTTT
>TRBJ2-6|.|TRBV5-6|.
CASMGVETSGANVLTF
TGTGCCAGCATGGGGGTCGAGACCTCTGGGGCCAACGTCCTGACTTTC
>TRBJ1-1|.|TRBV9|.
CASSPQTEGKAFF
TGTGCCAGCAGCCCTCAGACGGAGGGAAAAGCTTTCTTT
>TRBJ1-3|.|TRBV28|TRBD1
CASNSLRDSPERTIYF
TGTGCCAGCAATTCCCTCCGGGACAGCCCTGAAAGGACCATATATTTT
>TRBJ2-3|once|TRBV5-1|.
CASSLGRDASSTDTQYF
TGCGCCAGCAGCTTGGGGCGAGACGCCTCTAGCACAGATACGCAGTATTTT
>TRBJ1-5|.|TRBV28|.
CASSLSGNQPQHF
TGTGCCAGCAGTTTATCGGGCAATCAGCCCCAGCATTTT
>TRBJ2-7|.|TRBV28|TRBD1
CASSRTGPYEQYF
TGTGCCAGCAGCCGGACAGGGCCCTACGAGCAGTACTTC
>TRBJ2-7|.|TRBV30|.
CAWSVQLGFAEQYF
TGTGCCTGGAGTGTACAGCTGGGGTTCGCCGAGCAGTACTTC
>TRBJ1-5|.|TRBV21-1|.
CASSKRGRGNQPQHF
TGTGCCAGCAGCAAAAGGGGGAGGGGGAATCAGCCCCAGCATTTT
>TRBJ1-1|.|TRBV5-6|TRBD1
CASSIYRGRGAFF
TGTGCCAGCAGCATATACAGGGGGCGCGGAGCTTTCTTT
>TRBJ1-2|.|TRBV7-8|.
CASSFLGVRGYTF
TGTGCCAGCAGCTTTTTAGGGGTCCGCGGCTACACCTTC
>TRBJ2-2|.|TRBV7-9|.
CASSLAGATGELFF
TGTGCCAGCAGCTTGGCGGGGGCCACCGGGGAGCTGTTTTTT
>TRBJ2-2|.|TRBV7-3|TRBD2
CASSFLVAGGTGELFF
TGTGCCAGCAGCTTTCTCGTAGCGGGGGGCACCGGGGAGCTGTTTTTT
>TRBJ2-7|.|TRBV11-3|TRBD1
CASSLGGQYEQYF
TGTGCCAGCAGCTTAGGGGGACAGTACGAGCAGTACTTC
>TRBJ2-7|once|TRBV29-1|.
CSVVLWTEQYF
TGCAGCGTTGTCCTCTGGACCGAGCAGTACTTC
>TRBJ2-2|.|TRBV7-9|.
CASSPYSRAGELFF
TGTGCCAGCAGCCCTTATTCTCGGGCCGGGGAGCTGTTTTTT
>TRBJ1-6|.|TRBV28|.
CASSGGGSPLHF
TGTGCCAGCAGTGGGGGGGGATCACCCCTCCACTTT